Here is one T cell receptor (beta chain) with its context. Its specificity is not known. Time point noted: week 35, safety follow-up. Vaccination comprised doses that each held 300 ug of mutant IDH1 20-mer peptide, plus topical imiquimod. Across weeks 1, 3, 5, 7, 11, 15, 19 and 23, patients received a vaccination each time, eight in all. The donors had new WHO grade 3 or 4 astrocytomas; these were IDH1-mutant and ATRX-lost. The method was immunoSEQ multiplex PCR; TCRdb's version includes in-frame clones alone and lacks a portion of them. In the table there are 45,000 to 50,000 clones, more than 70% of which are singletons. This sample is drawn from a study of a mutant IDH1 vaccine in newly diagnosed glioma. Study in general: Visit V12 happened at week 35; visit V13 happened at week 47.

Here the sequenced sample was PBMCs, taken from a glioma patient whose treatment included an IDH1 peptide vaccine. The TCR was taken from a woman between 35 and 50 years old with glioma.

The CDR3 sequence is CATSRVPEMNTEAFF. The CDR3 coding sequence is TGTGCCACCAGCAGAGTACCGGAGATGAACACTGAAGCTTTCTTT. The chain uses TRBV15 and TRBJ1-1; no definite D call. The CDR3 is 15 amino acids. Trimming took off 1 base at V and 0 bases at J, with 9 bases between the two ends. Germline V gene sequence: CDR1 LNHNV, CDR2 YYDKDF (reference sequence).